The 9 T cell receptor beta chains below all came from one sample that was sequenced in a study of low-dose radiotherapy and immunotherapy resistance in tumors. Time point described: after trial treatment. Treatment here: LDRT plus nivolumab, ipilimumab, low-dose cyclophosphamide and aspirin (RACIN trial). A roughly 20-cycle PCR with a constant-region primer and V-primer adapter amplified TCRs. Using its own MiXCR run on the reads, TCRdb lists one record per CDR3 protein. The sample lists over 50,000 distinct CDR3 sequences, roughly 33% occurring once. The starting material was PBMCs, obtained after low-dose radiotherapy plus immunotherapy. These receptors originate from a male donor with rectosigmoid adenocarcinoma.

Only a few counts were recorded for this clonotype. Since a far larger clone is one base different, this is likely a read error. The chain recombines TRBV28 with TRBJ2-4; 7 bases are a match to TRBD2. J was trimmed by 13 bases and V by 3 bases; bases with no gene match: 15. The CDR3 is 15 residues long. The germline CDR1 and CDR2 sequences are MDHEN and SYDVKM. The CDR3: CASSLGGSSYNEQYF. CDR3 DNA sequence: TGTGCCAGCAGTTTGGGCGGGAGCTCCTACAATGAGCAGTACTTC. Drawing the rest from reference TRBV28 and TRBJ2-4, the complete variable domain is DVKVTQSSRYLVKRTGEKVFLECVQDMDHENMFWYRQDPGLGLRLIYFSYDVKMKEKGDIPEGYSVSREKKERFSLILESASTNQTSMYLCASSLGGSSYNEQYFGAGTRLSVL.

This clonotype was counted at least ten times. The chain employs TRBV9 and TRBJ1-2; 10 bases are a match to TRBD1. V lost 4 bases, J lost 3 bases, and 9 bases stayed unmatched. Germline V gene data show CDR1 as SGDLS and CDR2 as YYNGEE. The CDR3 totals 16 residues. DNA of the CDR3: TGTGCCAGCAGCCCGACCACCGGGACAGGGGACTATGGCTACACCTTC. Translating it yields CASSPTTGTGDYGYTF.

The CDR3 reads CASSSSWGPGQGPYEQYF. The CDR3 DNA reads as TGTGCCAGCAGCTCCTCTTGGGGACCGGGACAGGGTCCCTACGAGCAGTACTTC. The chain couples TRBV5-8 to TRBJ2-7; 9 bases agree with TRBD1. The germline V gene encodes CDR1 SGHTS and CDR2 YDEGEE. With 3 bases clipped from V and 2 bases from J, the junction kept 15 bases outside the gene matches. The CDR3 consists of 18 residues.

V usage is TRBV28 and J usage is TRBJ2-1, with D uncertain. Per the germline V gene, CDR1 is MDHEN and CDR2 is SYDVKM. Trimming took 4 bases from V and 6 from J, leaving 7 bases between them. The CDR3 covers 12 residues. The CDR3 spells CASSYFGNEQFF. CDR3 DNA sequence: TGTGCCAGCAGTTACTTCGGCAATGAGCAGTTCTTC.

This clonotype was observed many times. For the CDR3, the DNA is TGTGCCAGCAGCTTAGGAGGTGGGAGGGGGGAGACCCAGTACTTC. It codes for CASSLGGGRGETQYF. V and J are TRBV7-2 and TRBJ2-5, with D tentatively TRBD2 (7 bases). From germline, CDR1 is SGHTA and CDR2 FQGNSA. V dropped 1 base and J dropped 5 bases, with 14 bases sitting between them. CDR3 length equals 15 residues.

This clonotype was seen a single time. A far larger clone is one nucleotide away, so this likely arose from a read error. The chain has TRBV24-1 and TRBJ1-5; no clear D gene. Germline CDR1 and CDR2: KGHDR and SFDVKD. Trimming stripped 4 bases from V and 6 bases from J, with 9 bases between. This CDR3 has 13 amino acids. CDR3: CATSERNFQPQHF. DNA for the CDR3: TGTGCCACCAGTGAACGCAACTTTCAGCCCCAGCATTTT.

This clonotype was observed many times. V usage is TRBV4-2 and J usage is TRBJ2-2, with a tentative D call TRBD2 (6 bases). Germline V gene sequence: CDR1 LGHNA, CDR2 YNFKEQ. Trimming shortened V by 3 bases and J by 6 bases, and 11 bases separated the two germline ends. The CDR3 has 14 residues. CDR3 sequence: CASSHPGAAGELFF. CDR3 coding DNA: TGTGCCAGCAGCCACCCGGGAGCGGCCGGGGAGCTGTTTTTT.

This clonotype showed up many times. The chain carries TRBV2 and TRBJ2-5; D is unresolved. CDR1 is SNHLY and CDR2 is FYNNEI in the germline V gene. CDR3 length: 12 residues. Trimming removed 10 bases from V and 2 bases from J, with 11 bases in between. CDR3 loop: CATLRSQETQYF. The CDR3, as DNA: TGTGCCACCCTCCGGAGTCAAGAGACCCAGTACTTC.

The chain joins TRBV23-1 to TRBJ1-6; D is uncertain. TRBV23-1 is filed as an ORF, its function uncertain. V dropped 2 bases and J dropped 0 bases, with 8 bases sitting between them. The CDR3 contains 16 residues. The CDR3 sequence: CASSQGRPSYNSPLHF. Here the CDR3 DNA reads TGCGCCAGCAGTCAAGGCAGGCCCTCCTATAATTCACCCCTCCACTTT.